This TCR beta chain was identified in a study of cytomegalovirus exposure and HLA in healthy donors. The donors comprised healthy bone marrow donors. Both 60 Vbeta primers and 13 Jbeta primers went into the PCR. Profiling relied on immunoSEQ multiplex PCR, and the TCRdb table lists in-frame clones only, not all of them. The sample lists about 110,000 clones, about three quarters occurring once. This clonotype was obtained from a woman aged 55 to 70 in good health and CMV-seropositive. The sample comprised PBMCs.

CDR3 sequence reads: CASSYLGTQTYEQYF. In nucleotides, the CDR3 is TGTGCCAGCAGTTATCTCGGGACTCAGACCTACGAGCAGTACTTC. This chain joins TRBV6-5 and TRBJ2-7, with D perhaps matching TRBD2 (6 bases). Germline assignment: CDR1 MNHEY and CDR2 SVGAGI. The CDR3 spans 15 residues. Trimming left V 3 bases short and J 2 bases short, with 14 bases between.